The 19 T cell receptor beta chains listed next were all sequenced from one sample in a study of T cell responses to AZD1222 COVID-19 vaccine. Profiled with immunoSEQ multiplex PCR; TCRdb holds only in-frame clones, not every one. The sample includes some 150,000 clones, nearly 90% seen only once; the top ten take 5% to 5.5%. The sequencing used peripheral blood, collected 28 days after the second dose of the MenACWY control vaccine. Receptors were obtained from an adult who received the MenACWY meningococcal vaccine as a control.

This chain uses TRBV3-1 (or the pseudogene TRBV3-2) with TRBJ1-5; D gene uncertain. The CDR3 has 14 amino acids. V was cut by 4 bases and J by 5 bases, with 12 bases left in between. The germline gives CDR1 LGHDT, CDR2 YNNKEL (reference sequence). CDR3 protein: CASSLSGRDQPQHF. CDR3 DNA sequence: TGTGCCAGCAGCCTATCGGGTCGGGATCAGCCCCAGCATTTT.

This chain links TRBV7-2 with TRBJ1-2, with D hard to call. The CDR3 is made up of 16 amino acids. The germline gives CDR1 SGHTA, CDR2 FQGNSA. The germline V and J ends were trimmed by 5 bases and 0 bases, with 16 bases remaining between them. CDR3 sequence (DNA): TGTGCCAGCAGCCTATCTTCAGGAGCACCTAACTATGGCTACACCTTC. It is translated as CASSLSSGAPNYGYTF.

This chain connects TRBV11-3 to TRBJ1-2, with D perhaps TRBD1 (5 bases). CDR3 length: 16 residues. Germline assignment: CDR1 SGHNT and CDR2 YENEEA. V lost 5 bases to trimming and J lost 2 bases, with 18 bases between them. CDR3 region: CASSPPWAGPNYGYTF. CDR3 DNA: TGTGCCAGCAGCCCCCCTTGGGCAGGGCCAAACTATGGCTACACCTTC.

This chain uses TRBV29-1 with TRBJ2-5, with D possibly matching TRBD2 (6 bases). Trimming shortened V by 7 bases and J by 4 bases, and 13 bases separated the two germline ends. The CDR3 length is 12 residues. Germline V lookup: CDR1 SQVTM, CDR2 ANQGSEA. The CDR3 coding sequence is TGCAGCGCCCGGGACTCCCCAGAGACCCAGTACTTC. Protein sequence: CSARDSPETQYF.

DNA for the CDR3: TGTGCCAGCAAACAGCGGAGTGGGTCCTACGAGCAGTACTTC. It specifies CASKQRSGSYEQYF. The rearrangement joins TRBV11-3 to TRBJ2-7; tentatively, D is TRBD2 (5 bases). The CDR3 runs 14 residues. Germline CDR1 and CDR2: SGHNT and YENEEA. Trimming took 7 bases from V and 1 from J, leaving 14 bases between them.

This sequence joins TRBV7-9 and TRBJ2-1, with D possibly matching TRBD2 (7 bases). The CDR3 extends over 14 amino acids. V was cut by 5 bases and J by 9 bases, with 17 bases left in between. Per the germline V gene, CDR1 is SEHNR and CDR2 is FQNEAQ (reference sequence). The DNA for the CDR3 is TGTGCCAGCAGCCCTAGCGGTACCAGGGGTGAGCAGTTCTTC. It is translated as CASSPSGTRGEQFF.

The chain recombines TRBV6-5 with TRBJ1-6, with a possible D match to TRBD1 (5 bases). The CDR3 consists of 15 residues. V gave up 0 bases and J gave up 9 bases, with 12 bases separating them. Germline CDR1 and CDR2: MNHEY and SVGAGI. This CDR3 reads CASSYSGQGFSPLHF. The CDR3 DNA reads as TGTGCCAGCAGTTACTCGGGGCAGGGCTTTTCACCCCTCCACTTT.

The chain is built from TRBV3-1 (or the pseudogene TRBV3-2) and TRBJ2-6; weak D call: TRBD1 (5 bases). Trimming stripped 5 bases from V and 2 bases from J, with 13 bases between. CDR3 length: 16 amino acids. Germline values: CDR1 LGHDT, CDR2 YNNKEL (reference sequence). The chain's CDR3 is CASSSRTNAGANVLTF. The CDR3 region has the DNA TGTGCCAGCAGCTCCCGGACAAATGCTGGGGCCAACGTCCTGACTTTC.

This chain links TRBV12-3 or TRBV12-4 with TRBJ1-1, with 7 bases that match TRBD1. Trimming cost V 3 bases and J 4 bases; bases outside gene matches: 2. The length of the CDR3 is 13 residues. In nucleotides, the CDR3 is TGTGCCAGCAGTTTTGCAGGGGGCACTGAAGCTTTCTTT. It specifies CASSFAGGTEAFF.

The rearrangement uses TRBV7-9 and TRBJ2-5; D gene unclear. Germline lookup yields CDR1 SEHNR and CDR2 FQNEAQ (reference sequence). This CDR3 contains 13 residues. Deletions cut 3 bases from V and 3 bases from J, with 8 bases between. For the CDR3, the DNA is TGTGCCAGCAGCTTCTTTGGGGAAGAGACCCAGTACTTC. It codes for CASSFFGEETQYF. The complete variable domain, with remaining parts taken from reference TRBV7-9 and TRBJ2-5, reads DTGVSQNPRHKITKRGQNVTFRCDPISEHNRLYWYRQTLGQGPEFLTYFQNEAQLEKSRLLSDRFSAERPKGSFSTLEIQRTEQGDSAMYLCASSFFGEETQYFGPGTRLLVL.

The CDR3 loop is CASSPTGGGGQPQHF. CDR3 bases: TGTGCCAGCAGTCCCACAGGGGGCGGAGGTCAGCCCCAGCATTTT. This chain joins TRBV6-5 and TRBJ1-5, with TRBD1 identical over 9 bases. The V segment lost 5 bases and the J segment 6 bases; nucleotides outside the gene matches: 8. Germline V gives CDR1 MNHEY, CDR2 SVGAGI. This CDR3 is 15 amino acids long.

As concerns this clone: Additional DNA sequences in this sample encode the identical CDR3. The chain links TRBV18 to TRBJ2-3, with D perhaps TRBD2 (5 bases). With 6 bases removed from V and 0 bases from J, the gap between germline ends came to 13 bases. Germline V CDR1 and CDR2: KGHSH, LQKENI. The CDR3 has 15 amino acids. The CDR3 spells CASSPPSRSTDTQYF. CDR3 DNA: TGTGCCAGCTCCCCTCCTAGCAGGAGCACAGATACGCAGTATTTT.

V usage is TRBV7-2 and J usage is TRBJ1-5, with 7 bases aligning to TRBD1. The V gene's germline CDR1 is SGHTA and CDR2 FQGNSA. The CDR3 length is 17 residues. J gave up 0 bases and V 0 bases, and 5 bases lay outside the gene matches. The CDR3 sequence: CASSLAPGQYSNQPQHF. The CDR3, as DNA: TGTGCCAGCAGCTTAGCACCGGGACAGTATAGCAATCAGCCCCAGCATTTT.

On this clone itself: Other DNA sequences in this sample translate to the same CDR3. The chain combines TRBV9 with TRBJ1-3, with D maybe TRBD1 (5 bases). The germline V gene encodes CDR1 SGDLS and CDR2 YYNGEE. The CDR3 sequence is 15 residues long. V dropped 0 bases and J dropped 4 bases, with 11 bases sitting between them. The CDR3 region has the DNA TGTGCCAGCAGCGTAGCTACCGGGGGGGGAAACACCATATATTTT. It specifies CASSVATGGGNTIYF.

In DNA form, the CDR3 reads TGCGCCAGCAGCTTGGACCCTAGCTCTGGAAACACCATATATTTT. Amino acid sequence: CASSLDPSSGNTIYF. The genes are TRBV5-1 and TRBJ1-3; unclear D gene. CDR1 and CDR2 (germline): SGHRS, YFSETQ. CDR3 size: 15 residues. V shed 0 bases and J shed 0 bases, with 7 bases lying between them.

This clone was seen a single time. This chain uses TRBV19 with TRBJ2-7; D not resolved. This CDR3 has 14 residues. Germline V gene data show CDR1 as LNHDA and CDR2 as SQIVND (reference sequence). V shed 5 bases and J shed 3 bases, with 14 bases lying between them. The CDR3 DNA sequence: TGTGCCAGTAGTCCCACTCTCTGGGTCTACGAGCAGTACTTC. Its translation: CASSPTLWVYEQYF. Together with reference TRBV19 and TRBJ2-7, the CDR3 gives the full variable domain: DGGITQSPKYLFRKEGQNVTLSCEQNLNHDAMYWYRQDPGQGLRLIYYSQIVNDFQKGDIAEGYSVSREKKESFPLTVTSAQKNPTAFYLCASSPTLWVYEQYFGPGTRLTVT.

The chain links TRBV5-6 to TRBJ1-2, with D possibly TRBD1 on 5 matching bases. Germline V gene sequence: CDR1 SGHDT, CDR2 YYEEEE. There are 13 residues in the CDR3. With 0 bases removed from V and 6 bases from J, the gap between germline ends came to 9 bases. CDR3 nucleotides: TGTGCCAGCAGCTTGGGACAGACGGATGGCTACACCTTC. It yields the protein CASSLGQTDGYTF.

CDR3 DNA: TGTGCCAGCAGCTTCGACAGTAACTATGGCTACACCTTC. Its translation: CASSFDSNYGYTF. The chain employs TRBV7-2 and TRBJ1-2; D is perhaps TRBD1 (5 bases). Germline assignment: CDR1 SGHTA and CDR2 FQGNSA. The CDR3 covers 13 residues. V lost 3 bases to trimming and J lost 1 base, with 6 bases between them.

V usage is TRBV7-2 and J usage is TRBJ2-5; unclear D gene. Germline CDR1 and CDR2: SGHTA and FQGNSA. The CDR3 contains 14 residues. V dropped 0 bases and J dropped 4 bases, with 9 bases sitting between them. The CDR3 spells CASSLAADPETQYF. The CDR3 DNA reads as TGTGCCAGCAGCTTAGCGGCGGATCCAGAGACCCAGTACTTC.